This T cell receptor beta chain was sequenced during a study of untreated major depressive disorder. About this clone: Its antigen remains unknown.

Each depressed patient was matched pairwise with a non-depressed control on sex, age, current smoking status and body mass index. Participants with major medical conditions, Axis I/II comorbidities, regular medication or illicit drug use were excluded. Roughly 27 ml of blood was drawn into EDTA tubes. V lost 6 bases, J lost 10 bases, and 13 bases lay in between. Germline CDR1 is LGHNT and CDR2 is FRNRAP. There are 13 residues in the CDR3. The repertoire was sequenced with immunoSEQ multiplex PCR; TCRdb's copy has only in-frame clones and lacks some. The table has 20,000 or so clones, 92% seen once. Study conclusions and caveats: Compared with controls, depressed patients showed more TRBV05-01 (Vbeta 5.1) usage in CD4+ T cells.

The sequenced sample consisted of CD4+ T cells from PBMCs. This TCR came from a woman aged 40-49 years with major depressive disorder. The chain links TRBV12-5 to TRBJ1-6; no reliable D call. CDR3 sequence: CASGPVLGSPLHF. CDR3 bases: TGTGCTAGTGGCCCGGTATTAGGGTCACCCCTCCACTTT.